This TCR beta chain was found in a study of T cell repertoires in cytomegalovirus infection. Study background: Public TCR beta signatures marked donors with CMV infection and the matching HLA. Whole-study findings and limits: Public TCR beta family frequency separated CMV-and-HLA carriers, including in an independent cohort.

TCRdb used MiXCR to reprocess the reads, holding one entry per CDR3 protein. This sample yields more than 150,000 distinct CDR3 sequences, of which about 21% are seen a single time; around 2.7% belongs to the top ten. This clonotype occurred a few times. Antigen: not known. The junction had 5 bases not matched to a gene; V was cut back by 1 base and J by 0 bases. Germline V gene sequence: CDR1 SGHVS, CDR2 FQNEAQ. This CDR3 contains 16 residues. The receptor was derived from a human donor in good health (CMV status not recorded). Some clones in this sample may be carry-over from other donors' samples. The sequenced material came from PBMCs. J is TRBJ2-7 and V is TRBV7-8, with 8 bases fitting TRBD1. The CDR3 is CASSLDQGANSYEQYF. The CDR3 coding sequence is TGTGCCAGCAGCTTAGACCAGGGGGCGAACTCCTACGAGCAGTACTTC.